This T cell receptor (beta chain) originates from a study of blood T cell repertoires in COVID-19. Study summary: The United States, Italy and Spain were the sources of the acute and convalescent COVID-19 samples.

This CDR3 is 15 amino acids long. From germline, CDR1 is LNHDA and CDR2 SQIVND (reference sequence). The ends were cut back, 3 bases at V and 8 bases at J, with 17 bases in the middle. Authors' methods: Estimation of nucleated cell counts relied on the amplification of reference gene primers. The protocol was immunoSEQ multiplex PCR, while the TCRdb copy is restricted to in-frame clones and leaves out a portion. From that table come the V and J calls and clone size; the DNA was used to work out D and trimming. The data show tens of thousands of clones, approximately 90% seen once. Material: peripheral blood. V and J are TRBV19 and TRBJ2-1; TRBD2 is a possible D gene (6 bases). This TCR came from a man aged 25-40 years with acute or convalescent COVID-19. CDR3 loop: CASSIRRAGWDEQFF. The DNA of the CDR3 is TGTGCCAGTAGTATCCGCCGGGCGGGGTGGGATGAGCAGTTCTTC. Complete variable domain (other parts from reference TRBV19 and TRBJ2-1): DGGITQSPKYLFRKEGQNVTLSCEQNLNHDAMYWYRQDPGQGLRLIYYSQIVNDFQKGDIAEGYSVSREKKESFPLTVTSAQKNPTAFYLCASSIRRAGWDEQFFGPGTRLTVL.